This note documents a single T cell receptor (beta chain) sequence. No antigen is known for it. The data are from a study of immune cell composition in non-small cell lung cancer. Notes on the study in general: Adenocarcinomas with higher top tumour-associated clone frequency had more reactive TILs. No significant correlation existed between pack-years smoked and tumour clonality.

Data came from immunoSEQ multiplex PCR; TCRdb stores just in-frame clones and leaves some out. The table includes 5,100 or so clones, 70% to 90% detected once. The CDR3 is made up of 16 amino acids. Germline CDR1 is SGHKS and CDR2 is YYEKEE (reference sequence). V trimming: 4 bases; J trimming: 9 bases; junction bases outside the gene matches: 11. This chain connects TRBV5-5 to TRBJ2-1, with TRBD2 matching 12 bases. Sequencing was done on a sample of lung tumor tissue. This TCR derives from a human donor with non-small cell lung cancer. This chain's CDR3 is CASSPATSGSRSEQFF. DNA for the CDR3: TGTGCCAGCAGCCCGGCGACTAGCGGGAGTAGGAGTGAGCAGTTCTTC.